A single sample gave rise to the 18 T cell receptor beta chains below, sequenced in a study of PD-1 blockade in classical Hodgkin lymphoma. Exposure to brentuximab vedotin varied, and each patient had relapsed following autologous stem cell transplantation. Clones were sequenced by immunoSEQ multiplex PCR, and TCRdb holds only the in-frame ones, with some missing. The sample lists about 94,000 clones, nearly 90% occurring once. The sequencing here drew on peripheral blood mononuclear cells (PBMCs), taken before the second cycle of nivolumab. The receptor set was obtained from a human donor with classical Hodgkin lymphoma.

This clone was observed once. The chain uses TRBV5-6 and TRBJ2-7; perhaps TRBD2 as D (5 bases). The CDR3 has 15 residues. Germline-derived CDR1 and CDR2 are SGHDT and YYEEEE. The V end was cut by 2 bases, the J end by 0 bases, with 12 bases between. The CDR3 protein is CASSFLAAGSYEQYF. The CDR3 DNA is TGTGCCAGCAGCTTTCTGGCCGCGGGCTCCTACGAGCAGTACTTC.

The rearrangement joins TRBV9 to TRBJ2-1; D is undetermined. Germline CDR1 and CDR2: SGDLS and YYNGEE. The CDR3 totals 14 residues. V lost 3 bases and J lost 6, with 13 bases in between. CDR3: CASSGLLMGNEQFF. The CDR3 DNA reads as TGTGCCAGCAGCGGCCTCCTGATGGGCAATGAGCAGTTCTTC.

The rearrangement uses TRBV7-9 and TRBJ1-3, with 7 bases aligning to TRBD1. Germline V gives CDR1 SEHNR, CDR2 FQNEAQ (reference sequence). The J segment lost 7 bases and the V segment lost 4 bases, leaving 13 bases of the junction unmatched. CDR3 length equals 16 residues. CDR3 nucleotide sequence: TGTGCCAGCAGCTCCTTTACCGGGGACAGCGGGAACACCATATATTTT. Its translation is CASSSFTGDSGNTIYF.

V gene TRBV18 combines with J gene TRBJ1-5; D is unclear. This CDR3 is built from 14 residues. CDR1 KGHSH and CDR2 LQKENI come from the germline V gene. Trimming removed 2 bases from V and 0 bases from J, with 5 bases in between. The CDR3 reads CASSPTYSNQPQHF. The CDR3 DNA follows: TGTGCCAGCTCACCAACTTATAGCAATCAGCCCCAGCATTTT.

The chain uses TRBV13 and TRBJ2-1; D gene uncertain. Trimming removed 2 bases at V and 5 bases at J, with 4 bases between. This CDR3 has 12 residues. Germline CDR1 and CDR2: PRHDT and FYEKMQ (reference sequence). The CDR3 protein is CASSLHNNEQFF. The CDR3 bases are TGTGCCAGCAGCTTACATAACAATGAGCAGTTCTTC.

The chain combines TRBV5-1 with TRBJ2-7, with D tentatively TRBD2 (5 bases). V gave up 1 base and J gave up 2 bases, with 7 bases separating them. Looked up from germline, CDR1 is SGHRS and CDR2 is YFSETQ. The CDR3 is 13 amino acids. CDR3 residues: CASSLRGTYEQYF. CDR3 coding DNA: TGCGCCAGCAGCTTGCGGGGAACCTACGAGCAGTACTTC. The variable domain in full, with the rest retrieved from reference TRBV5-1 and TRBJ2-7, is KAGVTQTPRYLIKTRGQQVTLSCSPISGHRSVSWYQQTPGQGLQFLFEYFSETQRNKGNFPGRFSGRQFSNSRSEMNVSTLELGDSALYLCASSLRGTYEQYFGPGTRLTVT.

The rearrangement joins TRBV6-5 to TRBJ2-7; 8 bases map to TRBD2. The junction had 4 bases not matched to a gene; V was cut back by 6 bases and J by 3 bases. The CDR3 runs to 13 residues. CDR1 is MNHEY and CDR2 is SVGAGI in the germline V gene. CDR3 protein: CASRTGLGYEQYF. Here the CDR3 DNA reads TGTGCCAGCAGGACGGGACTAGGCTACGAGCAGTACTTC.

This clone was observed a single time. The chain uses TRBV5-5 and TRBJ2-7; no reliable D call. Trimming took 3 bases from V and 9 from J, leaving 13 bases between them. Germline V gene sequence: CDR1 SGHKS, CDR2 YYEKEE (reference sequence). The CDR3 loop spans 12 amino acids. The CDR3 nucleotides are TGTGCCAGCAGCTCCCGGGCTTTCGGGCAGTACTTC. Translation: CASSSRAFGQYF.

The count of this clone is one. The V gene is TRBV19, the J gene TRBJ2-1; tentative D call: TRBD2 (5 bases). Germline CDR1 LNHDA, CDR2 SQIVND (reference sequence). This CDR3 spans 16 amino acids. V gave up 3 bases and J gave up 7 bases, with 19 bases separating them. The CDR3 loop reads CASSISLGLRRNEQFF. The CDR3 DNA reads TGTGCCAGTAGTATCTCACTAGGACTCCGCCGAAATGAGCAGTTCTTC.

CDR3 DNA sequence: TGTGCCAGTAGTATAGAGACAGCCTACAATGAGCAGTTCTTC. It codes for CASSIETAYNEQFF. V and J are TRBV19 and TRBJ2-1, with D perhaps matching TRBD1 (5 bases). CDR1 and CDR2 from the germline V gene are LNHDA and SQIVND (reference sequence). Deletions cut 0 bases from V and 2 bases from J, with 5 bases between. There are 14 residues in the CDR3.

The gene calls are TRBV5-4 and TRBJ2-7; the D is unclear. The CDR3 runs to 12 residues. Germline V gene sequence: CDR1 SGHNT, CDR2 YYREEE (reference sequence). Between the trimmed V and J ends, which lost 0 bases and 3 bases, there was a span of 4 bases. The CDR3 protein is CASSLVGYEQYF. The CDR3 DNA follows: TGTGCCAGCAGCTTGGTCGGCTACGAGCAGTACTTC.

The chain links TRBV5-4 to TRBJ2-5; D gene ambiguous. V lost 5 bases to trimming and J lost 4 bases, with 9 bases between them. The CDR3 loop spans 12 amino acids. The germline CDR1 and CDR2 sequences are SGHNT and YYREEE (reference sequence). CDR3 nucleotide sequence: TGTGCCAGCAGTCGGACCCCAGAGACCCAGTACTTC. Translation gives CASSRTPETQYF. Looking up the rest from reference TRBV5-4 and TRBJ2-5 gives the full variable domain: ETGVTQSPTHLIKTRGQQVTLRCSSQSGHNTVSWYQQALGQGPQFIFQYYREEENGRGNFPPRFSGLQFPNYSSELNVNALELDDSALYLCASSRTPETQYFGPGTRLLVL.

The chain combines TRBV28 with TRBJ2-1; D is undetermined. CDR1 is MDHEN, CDR2 SYDVKM, per germline. Trimming shortened V by 2 bases and J by 6 bases, and 11 bases separated the two germline ends. The CDR3 contains 14 residues. The CDR3 bases are TGTGCCAGCAGTTTAGGAGCTAGTTTCAATGAGCAGTTCTTC. Translation gives CASSLGASFNEQFF.

This sequence joins TRBV2 and TRBJ2-5; no clear D. From germline, CDR1 is SNHLY and CDR2 FYNNEI. The CDR3 spans 13 residues. V gave up 3 bases and J gave up 6 bases, with 11 bases separating them. The CDR3 loop is CASSDGLRKTQYF. CDR3 DNA sequence: TGTGCCAGCAGTGATGGGTTGAGGAAGACCCAGTACTTC.

The gene calls are TRBV23-1 and TRBJ1-1; D gene uncertain. TRBV23-1 is known as an ORF, though its function is uncertain. The CDR3 has 14 amino acids. With 2 bases removed from V and 6 bases from J, the gap between germline ends came to 13 bases. As DNA, the CDR3 is TGCGCCAGCAGTCAACACGAGATGGGCGCTGAAGCTTTCTTT. It translates to CASSQHEMGAEAFF.

V and J are TRBV16 and TRBJ1-1; D is possibly TRBD1 (6 bases). Germline CDR1 reads KGHSY; CDR2 reads FQNENV. The CDR3 totals 16 residues. V dropped 5 bases and J dropped 1 base, with 17 bases sitting between them. CDR3 sequence reads: CASSFWHGGENTEAFF. The CDR3 DNA reads as TGTGCCAGCAGCTTTTGGCATGGGGGCGAGAACACTGAAGCTTTCTTT.

This sequence joins TRBV6-1 and TRBJ2-6; tentative D call: TRBD1 (6 bases). The V and J ends lost 5 bases and 5 bases respectively, with 13 bases between them. In germline, CDR1 is MNHNS, CDR2 SASEGT. CDR3 length equals 15 residues. CDR3 sequence: CASSQTGPRANVLTF. The CDR3 DNA follows: TGTGCCAGCAGTCAGACAGGCCCCCGGGCCAACGTCCTGACTTTC.

The chain joins TRBV5-1 to TRBJ1-1, with unresolved D. V was shortened by 1 base and J by 1 base, with 11 bases between the two germline ends. The CDR3 consists of 15 residues. Germline loops: CDR1 SGHRS, CDR2 YFSETQ. CDR3 in amino acids: CASSLWNTRNTEAFF. CDR3 DNA: TGCGCCAGCAGCTTGTGGAACACACGGAACACTGAAGCTTTCTTT.